This T cell receptor beta chain originates from a study of a mutant IDH1 vaccine in newly diagnosed glioma. Across the study: Of treated patients, around 60% were men and about 38% women, averaging about 37 years.

The table came from immunoSEQ multiplex PCR; TCRdb's copy has only in-frame clones and leaves some out. Here the sample spans about 94,000 clones, roughly 90% being singletons. Germline V gives CDR1 SGHTA, CDR2 FQGNSA. V lost 1 base to trimming and J lost 4 bases; unmatched junction nucleotides: 3. This CDR3 spans 14 amino acids. This clone was seen a handful of times. The antigen remains undetermined. Regarding time point: week 47, end of study. Doses of 300 ug of mutant IDH1 20-mer peptide were given with topical imiquimod. The clonotype originates from a woman aged 50 to 60 with glioma. V is TRBV7-2 and J is TRBJ1-1, with TRBD1 identical over 7 bases. Here the sequenced sample was PBMCs, taken from a glioma patient whose treatment included an IDH1 peptide vaccine. CDR3 loop: CASSLGGGSTEAFF. The CDR3 DNA is TGTGCCAGCAGCTTAGGAGGGGGCAGCACTGAAGCTTTCTTT.